Many counts were recorded for the clone carrying this T cell receptor (beta chain). What it recognizes is unknown. Trimming cost V 7 bases and J 1 base, with 13 bases left between them. Germline CDR1 MNHNS, CDR2 SASEGT. This CDR3 contains 14 residues. Time point here: sample taken at primary tumor resection. The study sequenced unsorted whole RNA from tumor, nontumor lung or frozen PBMC. Each CDR3 protein is one row after TCRdb ran MiXCR on the 5' RACE reads. The data contain about 28,000 distinct CDR3 sequences, roughly 6.9% of them singletons. The data belong to a study of spatial heterogeneity in lung cancer. General observations from the study: One measure, the expanded intratumoral alpha and beta TCR count, tracked tumor mutation counts.

The sequenced sample was lung tumor tissue, obtained at surgery. This clonotype was sampled from a male donor with early-stage non-small cell lung cancer. This chain uses TRBV6-1 with TRBJ2-5, with D perhaps TRBD1 (6 bases). CDR3 region: CASTSDRAQETQYF. The DNA for the CDR3 is TGTGCCAGCACCTCGGACAGAGCCCAAGAGACCCAGTACTTC.